This T cell receptor beta chain was documented in a study of shared clonotypes between healthy human individuals. Study-level background: The cohort comprised two women and a few men. Their ages spanned 18 to 49 years.

About this clone itself: Other DNA sequences in the sample encode the same CDR3.

Samples underwent the assay at deep level. Profiled with immunoSEQ multiplex PCR; TCRdb holds only in-frame clones, not every one. The sample consists of over 850,000 clones, 70% to 80% of them appearing once. Healthy adults negative for HIV, lacking recent acute infections or vaccinations, served as donors. Trimming removed 2 bases at V and 0 bases at J, with 8 bases between. CDR1 and CDR2 (germline): SGHRS, YFSETQ. The CDR3 consists of 15 residues. The receptor comes from a man aged 18 to 35 in good health. Some clones in this sample may be carry-over from other donors' samples. The V call is TRBV5-1, the J call TRBJ2-2; TRBD2 is a possible D gene (6 bases). Sequenced sample: memory CD4+ T cells from PBMCs. Subset specified: CD45RA-negative fraction. The CDR3 DNA follows: TGCGCCAGCAGCTTCGGGGGAACGAACACCGGGGAGCTGTTTTTT. This translates into CASSFGGTNTGELFF.